A single T cell receptor beta chain is shown here with its context. The antigen is not known. 150 to 250 ng DNA, 25,000 to 30,000 T cell genomes, went into each sorted-subset replicate PCR. Libraries were prepared by immunoSEQ multiplex PCR; TCRdb keeps only in-frame clonotypes and omits some of them. Among some 2.4 million clones listed, approximately 93% were seen once. These data belong to a study of shared clonotypes between healthy human individuals. This CDR3 spans 15 amino acids. Germline V gene lookup returns CDR1 SGHNT and CDR2 YENEEA. V lost 6 bases to trimming and J lost 3 bases; unmatched junction nucleotides: 6. Study results and limitations: Memory subsets generally showed lower estimated richness than naive subsets. Clonotype sharing across donors was expected to vary with sequencing depth.

What was sequenced was naive CD4+ T cells from PBMCs. Subset in this sample: CD45RA+ positively selected. V gene TRBV11-3 combines with J gene TRBJ2-1; 9 bases are shared with TRBD2. The sequence came from a man in his late teens or twenties in good health. Some clones in this sample may be carry-over from other donors' samples. The CDR3 protein is CASSSGLAFYNEQFF. CDR3 DNA: TGTGCCAGCAGTTCAGGACTAGCGTTCTACAATGAGCAGTTCTTC. The whole variable domain, remainder taken from reference TRBV11-3 and TRBJ2-1, is EAGVVQSPRYKIIEKKQPVAFWCNPISGHNTLYWYLQNLGQGPELLIRYENEEAVDDSQLPKDRFSAERLKGVDSTLKIQPAELGDSAVYLCASSSGLAFYNEQFFGPGTRLTVL.